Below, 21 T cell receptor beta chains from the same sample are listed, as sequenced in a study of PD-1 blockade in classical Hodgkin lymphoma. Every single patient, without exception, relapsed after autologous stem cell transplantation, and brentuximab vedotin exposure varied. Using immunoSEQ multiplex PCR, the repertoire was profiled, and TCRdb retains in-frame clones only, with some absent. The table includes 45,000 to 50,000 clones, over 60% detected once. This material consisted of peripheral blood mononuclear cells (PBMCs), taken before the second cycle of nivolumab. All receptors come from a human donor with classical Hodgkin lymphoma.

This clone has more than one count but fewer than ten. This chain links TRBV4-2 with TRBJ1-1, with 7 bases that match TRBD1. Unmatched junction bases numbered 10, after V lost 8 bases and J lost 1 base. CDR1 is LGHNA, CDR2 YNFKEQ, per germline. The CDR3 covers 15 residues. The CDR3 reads CASRTQGQTNTEAFF. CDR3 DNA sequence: TGTGCCAGCCGCACCCAGGGACAGACGAACACTGAAGCTTTCTTT.

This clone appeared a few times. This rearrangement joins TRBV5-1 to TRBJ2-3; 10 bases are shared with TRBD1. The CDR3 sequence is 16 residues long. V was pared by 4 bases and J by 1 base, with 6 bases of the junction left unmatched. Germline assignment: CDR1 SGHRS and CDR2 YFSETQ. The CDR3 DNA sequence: TGCGCCAGCAGCAGACCCGGGACAGGGGGCACAGATACGCAGTATTTT. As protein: CASSRPGTGGTDTQYF.

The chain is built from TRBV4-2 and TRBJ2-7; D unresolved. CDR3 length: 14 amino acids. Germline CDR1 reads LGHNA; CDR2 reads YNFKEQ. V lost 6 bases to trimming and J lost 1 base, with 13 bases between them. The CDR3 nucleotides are TGTGCCAGCAGTCCGCGCGGCGAGTCCTACGAGCAGTACTTC. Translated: CASSPRGESYEQYF.

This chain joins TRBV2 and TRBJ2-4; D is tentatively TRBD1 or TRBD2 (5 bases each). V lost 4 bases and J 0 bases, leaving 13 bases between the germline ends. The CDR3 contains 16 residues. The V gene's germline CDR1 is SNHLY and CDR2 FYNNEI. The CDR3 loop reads CASSGGNSLAKNIQYF. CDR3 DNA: TGTGCCAGCAGTGGGGGGAACAGCCTAGCCAAAAACATTCAGTACTTC.

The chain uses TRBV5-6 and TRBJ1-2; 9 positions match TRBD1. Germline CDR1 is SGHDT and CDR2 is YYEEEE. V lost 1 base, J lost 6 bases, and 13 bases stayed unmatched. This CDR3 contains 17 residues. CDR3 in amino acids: CASSLPRDREVVDGYTF. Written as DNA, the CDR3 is TGTGCCAGCAGCTTGCCCCGGGACAGGGAGGTCGTTGATGGCTACACCTTC.

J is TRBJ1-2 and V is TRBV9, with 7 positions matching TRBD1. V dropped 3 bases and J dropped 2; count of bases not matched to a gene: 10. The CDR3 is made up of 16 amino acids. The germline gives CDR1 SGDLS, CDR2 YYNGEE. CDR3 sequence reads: CASSAFDRVGNYGYTF. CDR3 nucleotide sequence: TGTGCCAGCAGCGCATTTGACAGGGTTGGAAACTATGGCTACACCTTC.

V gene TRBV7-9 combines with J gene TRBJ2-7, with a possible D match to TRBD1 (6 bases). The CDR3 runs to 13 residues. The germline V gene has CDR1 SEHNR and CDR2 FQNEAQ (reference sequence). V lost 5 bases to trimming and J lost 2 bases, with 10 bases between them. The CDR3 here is CASSTDSPYEQYF. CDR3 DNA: TGTGCCAGCAGCACGGACAGCCCCTACGAGCAGTACTTC.

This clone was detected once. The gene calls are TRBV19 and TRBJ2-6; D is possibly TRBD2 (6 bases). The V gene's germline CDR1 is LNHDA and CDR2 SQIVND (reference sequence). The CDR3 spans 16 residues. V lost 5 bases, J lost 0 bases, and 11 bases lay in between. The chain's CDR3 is CASSAGLTSGANVLTF. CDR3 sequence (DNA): TGTGCCAGTAGTGCGGGACTTACCTCTGGGGCCAACGTCCTGACTTTC.

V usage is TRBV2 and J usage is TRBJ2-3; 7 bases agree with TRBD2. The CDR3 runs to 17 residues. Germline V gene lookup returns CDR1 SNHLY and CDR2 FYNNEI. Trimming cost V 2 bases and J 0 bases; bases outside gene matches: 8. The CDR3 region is CASSEIGAGRSTDTQYF. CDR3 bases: TGTGCCAGCAGTGAAATCGGAGCGGGGCGAAGCACAGATACGCAGTATTTT.

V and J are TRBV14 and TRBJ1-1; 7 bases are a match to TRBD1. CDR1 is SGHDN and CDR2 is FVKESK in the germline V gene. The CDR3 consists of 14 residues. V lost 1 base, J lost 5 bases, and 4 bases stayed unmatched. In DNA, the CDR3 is TGTGCCAGCAGCCAAGCCCAGGGGGGTACTGAAGCTTTCTTT. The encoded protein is CASSQAQGGTEAFF.

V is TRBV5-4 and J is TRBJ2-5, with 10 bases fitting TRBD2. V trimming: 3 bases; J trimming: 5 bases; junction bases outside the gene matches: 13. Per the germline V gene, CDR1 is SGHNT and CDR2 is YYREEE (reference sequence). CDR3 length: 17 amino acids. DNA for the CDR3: TGTGCCAGCAGCTCCGGGACTAGCGTACTTTCGGGGGAGACCCAGTACTTC. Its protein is CASSSGTSVLSGETQYF.

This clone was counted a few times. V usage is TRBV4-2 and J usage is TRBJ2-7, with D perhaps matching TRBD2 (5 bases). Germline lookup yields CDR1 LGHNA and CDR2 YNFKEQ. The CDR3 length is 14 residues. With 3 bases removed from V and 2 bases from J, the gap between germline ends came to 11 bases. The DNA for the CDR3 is TGTGCCAGCAGCCAGGTCCCTAGCACCTACGAGCAGTACTTC. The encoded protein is CASSQVPSTYEQYF.

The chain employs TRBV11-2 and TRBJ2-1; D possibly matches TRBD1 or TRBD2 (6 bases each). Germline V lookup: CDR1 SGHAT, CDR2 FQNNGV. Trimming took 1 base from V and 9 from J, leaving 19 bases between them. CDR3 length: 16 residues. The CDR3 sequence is CASSLVGGPAGGEQFF. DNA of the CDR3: TGTGCCAGCAGCTTAGTTGGGGGCCCCGCCGGGGGTGAGCAGTTCTTC. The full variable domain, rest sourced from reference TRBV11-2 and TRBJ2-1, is EAGVAQSPRYKIIEKRQSVAFWCNPISGHATLYWYQQILGQGPKLLIQFQNNGVVDDSQLPKDRFSAERLKGVDSTLKIQPAKLEDSAVYLCASSLVGGPAGGEQFFGPGTRLTVL.

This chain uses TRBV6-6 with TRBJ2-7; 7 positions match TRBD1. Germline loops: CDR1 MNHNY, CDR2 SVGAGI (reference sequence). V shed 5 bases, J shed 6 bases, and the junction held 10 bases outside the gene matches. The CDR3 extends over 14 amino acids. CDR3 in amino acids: CASSLPGTVFEQYF. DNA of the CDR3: TGTGCCAGCAGTCTGCCCGGGACAGTTTTCGAGCAGTACTTC.

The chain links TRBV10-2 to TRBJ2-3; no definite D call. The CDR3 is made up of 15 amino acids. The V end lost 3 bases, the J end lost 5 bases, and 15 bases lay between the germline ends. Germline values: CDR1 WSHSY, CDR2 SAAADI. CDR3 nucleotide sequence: TGCGCCAGCAGTGATGGGCCAGGTTTTGTAGATACGCAGTATTTT. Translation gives CASSDGPGFVDTQYF.

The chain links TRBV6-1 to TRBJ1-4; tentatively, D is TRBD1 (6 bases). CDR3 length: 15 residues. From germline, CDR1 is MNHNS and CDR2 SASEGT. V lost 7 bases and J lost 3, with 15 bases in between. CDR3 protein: CASTKQDSPNEKLFF. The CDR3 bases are TGTGCCAGCACCAAACAGGACAGCCCTAATGAAAAACTGTTTTTT.

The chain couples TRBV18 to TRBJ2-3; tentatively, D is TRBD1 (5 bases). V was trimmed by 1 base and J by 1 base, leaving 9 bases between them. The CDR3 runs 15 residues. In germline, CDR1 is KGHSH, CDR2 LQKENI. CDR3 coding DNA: TGTGCCAGCTCACCACGACAACAGGGCACAGATACGCAGTATTTT. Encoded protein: CASSPRQQGTDTQYF.

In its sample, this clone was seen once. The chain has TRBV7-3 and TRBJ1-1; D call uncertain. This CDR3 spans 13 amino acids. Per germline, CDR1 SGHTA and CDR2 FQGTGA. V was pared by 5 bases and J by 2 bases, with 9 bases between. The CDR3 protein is CASSVTTNTEAFF. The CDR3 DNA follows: TGTGCCAGCAGCGTTACAACAAACACTGAAGCTTTCTTT.

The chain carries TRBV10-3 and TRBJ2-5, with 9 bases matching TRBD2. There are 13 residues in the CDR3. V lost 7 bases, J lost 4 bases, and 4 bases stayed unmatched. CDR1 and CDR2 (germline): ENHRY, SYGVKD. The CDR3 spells CAINRREGETQYF. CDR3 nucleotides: TGTGCCATCAACCGGCGGGAGGGAGAGACCCAGTACTTC.

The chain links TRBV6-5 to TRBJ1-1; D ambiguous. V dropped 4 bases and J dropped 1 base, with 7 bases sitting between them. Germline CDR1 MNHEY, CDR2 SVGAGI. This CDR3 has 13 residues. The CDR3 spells CASSFPGNTEAFF. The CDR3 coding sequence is TGTGCCAGCAGTTTCCCGGGGAACACTGAAGCTTTCTTT.

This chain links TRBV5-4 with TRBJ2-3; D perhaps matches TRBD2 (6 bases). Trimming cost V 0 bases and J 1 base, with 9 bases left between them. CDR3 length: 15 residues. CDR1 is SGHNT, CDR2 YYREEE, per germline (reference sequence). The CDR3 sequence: CASSLGGLGTDTQYF. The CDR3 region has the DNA TGTGCCAGCAGCTTGGGGGGACTTGGCACAGATACGCAGTATTTT. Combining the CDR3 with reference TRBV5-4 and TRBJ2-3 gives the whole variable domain ETGVTQSPTHLIKTRGQQVTLRCSSQSGHNTVSWYQQALGQGPQFIFQYYREEENGRGNFPPRFSGLQFPNYSSELNVNALELDDSALYLCASSLGGLGTDTQYFGPGTRLTVL.